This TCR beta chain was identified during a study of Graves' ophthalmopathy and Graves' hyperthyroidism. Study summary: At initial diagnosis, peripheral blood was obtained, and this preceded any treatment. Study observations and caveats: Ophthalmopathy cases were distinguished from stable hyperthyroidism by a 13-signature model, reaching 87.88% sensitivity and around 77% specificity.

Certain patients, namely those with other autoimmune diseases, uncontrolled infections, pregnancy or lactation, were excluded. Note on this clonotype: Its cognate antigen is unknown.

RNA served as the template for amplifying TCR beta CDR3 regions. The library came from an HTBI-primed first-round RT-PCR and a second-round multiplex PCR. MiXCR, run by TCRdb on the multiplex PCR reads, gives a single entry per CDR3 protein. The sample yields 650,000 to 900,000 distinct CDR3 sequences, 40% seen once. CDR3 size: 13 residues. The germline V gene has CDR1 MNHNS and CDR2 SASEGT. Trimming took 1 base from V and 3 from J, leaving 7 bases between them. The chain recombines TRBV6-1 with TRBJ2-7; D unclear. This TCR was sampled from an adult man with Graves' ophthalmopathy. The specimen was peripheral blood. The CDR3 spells CASSEGRLYEQYF. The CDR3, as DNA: TGTGCCAGCAGTGAAGGCAGACTCTACGAGCAGTACTTC.